The 31 T cell receptor beta chains presented below share a single source sample, sequenced in a study of control samples from healthy donors and cancer patients. TCRdb keeps only in-frame clones here, not all; method: immunoSEQ multiplex PCR. The table lists roughly 93,000 clones, roughly 89% of them singletons. The sequenced material came from PBMCs. Source of these receptors: a woman between 50 and 59 years old with colorectal cancer.

This CDR3 is CASSLVPGGPVGANVLTF. The CDR3 coding sequence is TGCGCCAGCAGCTTGGTTCCAGGGGGCCCTGTTGGGGCCAACGTCCTGACTTTC. This chain connects TRBV5-1 to TRBJ2-6, with 8 bases lining up with TRBD1. Germline CDR1 reads SGHRS; CDR2 reads YFSETQ. V lost 0 bases, J lost 3 bases, and 8 bases stayed unmatched. The CDR3 is made up of 18 amino acids.

This clone has only a few counts. This chain links TRBV20-1 with TRBJ2-1, with D unresolved. Deletions cut 3 bases from V and 9 bases from J, with 30 bases between. CDR3 size: 18 residues. From germline, CDR1 is DFQATT and CDR2 SNEGSKA (reference sequence). The CDR3 DNA is TGCAGTGCTAGTACTCCCTACCTCGGGTCATCTCTCACAATTGAGCAGTTCTTC. It specifies CSASTPYLGSSLTIEQFF.

This chain joins TRBV19 and TRBJ1-1; D is perhaps TRBD1 (6 bases). The germline gives CDR1 LNHDA, CDR2 SQIVND (reference sequence). With 6 bases removed from V and 0 bases from J, the gap between germline ends came to 17 bases. This CDR3 region has 16 residues. CDR3 sequence: CASRRTAGGMNTEAFF. The CDR3 DNA follows: TGTGCCAGTAGGAGGACAGCGGGGGGCATGAACACTGAAGCTTTCTTT.

V gene TRBV18 combines with J gene TRBJ2-1, with D unresolved. With 1 base removed from V and 5 bases from J, the gap between germline ends came to 3 bases. The germline gives CDR1 KGHSH, CDR2 LQKENI. CDR3 length: 12 residues. CDR3 sequence: CASSPLDNEQFF. CDR3 sequence (DNA): TGTGCCAGCTCACCACTCGACAATGAGCAGTTCTTC.

This chain links TRBV19 with TRBJ1-5, with 8 bases fitting TRBD1. The trim removed 5 bases at V and 6 bases at J, leaving 6 bases unmatched. The CDR3 has 14 amino acids. The germline CDR1 and CDR2 sequences are LNHDA and SQIVND (reference sequence). In DNA form, the CDR3 reads TGTGCCAGTAGTTTCGGACAGGGAGGTCAGCCCCAGCATTTT. This sequence encodes CASSFGQGGQPQHF.

The rearrangement links TRBV30 to TRBJ1-1; no firm D call. The CDR3 is 14 amino acids. The V gene's germline CDR1 is GTSNPN and CDR2 SVGIG (reference sequence). Between the trimmed V and J ends, which lost 1 base and 0 bases, there was a span of 9 bases. The CDR3 sequence: CAWSDVTLNTEAFF. Written as DNA, the CDR3 is TGTGCCTGGAGTGATGTAACACTGAACACTGAAGCTTTCTTT.

This sequence joins TRBV7-9 and TRBJ1-1; possibly TRBD1 for D (5 bases). This CDR3 comprises 16 residues. The germline V and J ends were trimmed by 5 bases and 1 base, with 17 bases remaining between them. Germline assignment: CDR1 SEHNR and CDR2 FQNEAQ (reference sequence). The CDR3 coding sequence is TGTGCCAGCAGCCCATACCAGGGAATAGGGAACACTGAAGCTTTCTTT. This encodes CASSPYQGIGNTEAFF.

This chain links TRBV27 with TRBJ2-1, with 9 bases matching TRBD2. The V segment lost 6 bases and the J segment 8 bases; nucleotides outside the gene matches: 14. Germline CDR1 is MNHEY and CDR2 is SMNVEV (reference sequence). The CDR3 extends over 16 amino acids. The CDR3 DNA is TGTGCCAGCAGCCCGGGGCGAGCGGGGGGTTCGGATGAGCAGTTCTTC. Translating it yields CASSPGRAGGSDEQFF.

The chain employs TRBV12-3 or TRBV12-4 and TRBJ1-5, with D unresolved. This CDR3 has 12 amino acids. The ends were cut back, 3 bases at V and 3 bases at J, with 3 bases in the middle. In nucleotides, the CDR3 is TGTGCCAGCAGTTTGGTCAATCAGCCCCAGCATTTT. This sequence encodes CASSLVNQPQHF.

This clone has only one observation. V and J are TRBV7-2 and TRBJ1-3; no clear D. Germline assignment: CDR1 SGHTA and CDR2 FQGNSA. The CDR3 is 15 residues long. Trimming removed 1 base from V and 1 base from J, with 8 bases in between. In DNA form, the CDR3 reads TGTGCCAGCAGCTTAGGTGGAGGTTCTGGAAACACCATATATTTT. Protein sequence: CASSLGGGSGNTIYF.

The V call is TRBV4-1, the J call TRBJ1-2; D gene ambiguous. Trimming took 3 bases from V and 7 from J, leaving 12 bases between them. The CDR3 has 13 residues. Germline CDR1 reads MGHRA; CDR2 reads YSYEKL. The CDR3 reads CASSQLDLGGYTF. The CDR3 DNA is TGCGCCAGCAGCCAGTTAGACTTGGGTGGCTACACCTTC.

The chain combines TRBV5-1 with TRBJ1-6; TRBD1 agrees at 7 bases. Germline CDR1 and CDR2: SGHRS and YFSETQ. Trimming cost V 2 bases and J 5 bases; bases outside gene matches: 4. The CDR3 spans 15 residues. CDR3 nucleotides: TGCGCCAGCAGCTTCACAGGGGTCAATAATTCACCCCTCCACTTT. Translated: CASSFTGVNNSPLHF.

The V and J genes are TRBV30 and TRBJ1-6, with D maybe TRBD1 (5 bases). V was cut by 1 base and J by 14 bases, with 15 bases left in between. The CDR3 sequence is 13 residues long. Germline CDR1 is GTSNPN and CDR2 is SVGIG (reference sequence). CDR3 nucleotides: TGTGCCTGGAGTGGGCAGGGCATGTACACCCTCCACTTT. The encoded protein is CAWSGQGMYTLHF.

This clone has a handful of counts. The chain employs TRBV5-1 and TRBJ2-1; 10 positions agree with TRBD1. V dropped 1 base and J dropped 6; count of bases not matched to a gene: 4. CDR3 length: 15 amino acids. Germline-derived CDR1 and CDR2 are SGHRS and YFSETQ. The CDR3 nucleotides are TGCGCCAGCAGCTTGTGGGGGACAGGGGTCAATGAGCAGTTCTTC. The encoded protein is CASSLWGTGVNEQFF. The variable domain in full, completed from reference TRBV5-1 and TRBJ2-1, reads KAGVTQTPRYLIKTRGQQVTLSCSPISGHRSVSWYQQTPGQGLQFLFEYFSETQRNKGNFPGRFSGRQFSNSRSEMNVSTLELGDSALYLCASSLWGTGVNEQFFGPGTRLTVL.

The V and J genes are TRBV24-1 and TRBJ1-5; no firm D call. From germline, CDR1 is KGHDR and CDR2 SFDVKD. The CDR3 has 15 amino acids. V was pared by 2 bases and J by 7 bases, with 14 bases between. In DNA form, the CDR3 reads TGTGCCACCAGTGATTCAGACCGGTCGGAACAGCCCCAGCATTTT. Its protein is CATSDSDRSEQPQHF.

This rearrangement joins TRBV12-3 or TRBV12-4 to TRBJ1-5; no clear D. The CDR3 contains 13 residues. V lost 3 bases to trimming and J lost 7 bases, with 10 bases between them. This chain's CDR3 is CASSFGENQPQHF. CDR3 coding DNA: TGTGCCAGCAGTTTTGGGGAGAACCAGCCCCAGCATTTT.

The chain recombines TRBV4-3 with TRBJ2-5, with TRBD2 matching 9 bases. The CDR3 extends over 16 amino acids. Trimming cost V 1 base and J 2 bases; bases outside gene matches: 5. CDR1 LGHNA and CDR2 YSLEER come from the germline V gene. The CDR3 loop reads CASSQALLAGQETQYF. In DNA, the CDR3 is TGCGCCAGCAGCCAAGCACTACTAGCGGGTCAAGAGACCCAGTACTTC.

V and J are TRBV15 and TRBJ2-5, with D maybe TRBD1 (6 bases). V was cut by 5 bases and J by 3 bases, with 10 bases left in between. The CDR3 totals 13 residues. Per germline, CDR1 LNHNV and CDR2 YYDKDF (reference sequence). CDR3 nucleotides: TGTGCCACCAGCTCTTACAGGGAAGAGACCCAGTACTTC. Encoded protein: CATSSYREETQYF.

This chain links TRBV15 with TRBJ1-3; 7 bases match TRBD1. V dropped 5 bases and J dropped 7; count of bases not matched to a gene: 8. The germline CDR1 and CDR2 sequences are LNHNV and YYDKDF (reference sequence). The CDR3 contains 14 residues. CDR3 in amino acids: CATSVRDSRNTIYF. The CDR3 nucleotides are TGTGCCACCAGCGTCCGGGACAGTAGGAACACCATATATTTT.

This sequence joins TRBV4-3 and TRBJ2-2, with 9 positions matching TRBD1. The CDR3 contains 15 residues. J gave up 5 bases and V 4 bases, and 5 bases lay outside the gene matches. CDR1 and CDR2 (germline): LGHNA, YSLEER. This CDR3 reads CASSRDRAGTGELFF. DNA for the CDR3: TGCGCCAGCAGCCGGGACAGGGCGGGGACCGGGGAGCTGTTTTTT.

The chain uses TRBV2 and TRBJ2-7; D is unclear. Germline CDR1 reads SNHLY; CDR2 reads FYNNEI. V was pared by 3 bases and J by 1 base, with 7 bases between. The CDR3 length is 13 residues. CDR3 loop: CASSEGISYEQYV. The DNA of the CDR3 is TGTGCCAGCAGTGAGGGCATATCCTACGAGCAGTACGTC.

As for this clone: A much more abundant neighbour one base away suggests this may be a read error. Other DNA sequences in this sample translate to the same CDR3. The V call is TRBV20-1, the J call TRBJ2-5; 11 bases map to TRBD2. The CDR3 has 16 amino acids. Germline assignment: CDR1 DFQATT and CDR2 SNEGSKA (reference sequence). The CDR3: CSASSSSSGGLETQYF. CDR3 sequence (DNA): TGCAGTGCTAGTTCCTCGTCTAGCGGGGGGCTAGAGACTCAGTACTTC.

On this clone itself: At one end the junction does not follow the germline gene, possibly because of a read error. DNA for the CDR3: TGTGCCAGCATCTTAGGGGCTTGGGGGAACGCTGAAGCTTTCTTT. It encodes CASILGAWGNAEAFF. This rearrangement joins TRBV7-2 to TRBJ1-1; TRBD1 might be the D (5 bases). The CDR3 totals 15 residues. Germline V CDR1 and CDR2: SGHTA, FQGNSA. Together with reference TRBV7-2 and TRBJ1-1, the CDR3 gives the full variable domain: GAGVSQSPSNKVTEKGKDVELRCDPISGHTALYWYRQSLGQGLEFLIYFQGNSAPDKSGLPSDRFSAERTGGSVSTLTIQRTQQEDSAVYLCASILGAWGNAEAFFGQGTRLTVV.

This chain joins TRBV5-3 and TRBJ2-1; 9 bases fit TRBD1. TRBV5-3 has ORF status, its function being uncertain. Trimming at V came to 4 bases and at J to 0 bases, leaving 5 bases not matched to a gene. The CDR3 length is 16 residues. The DNA of the CDR3 is TGTGCCAGAAGCGTCTCGACAGGGGGCTCCTACAATGAGCAGTTCTTC. It translates to CARSVSTGGSYNEQFF.

J is TRBJ1-2 and V is TRBV7-8; D is unclear. Looked up from germline, CDR1 is SGHVS and CDR2 is FQNEAQ. Trimming cost V 2 bases and J 8 bases, with 9 bases left between them. This CDR3 region has 12 residues. Written as DNA, the CDR3 is TGTGCCAGCAGCTTAAAGGGCTTAGGCTACACCTTC. Residues: CASSLKGLGYTF. Filled out from reference TRBV7-8 and TRBJ1-2, the complete variable domain reads GAGVSQSPRYKVAKRGQDVALRCDPISGHVSLFWYQQALGQGPEFLTYFQNEAQLDKSGLPSDRFFAERPEGSVSTLKIQRTQQEDSAVYLCASSLKGLGYTFGSGTRLTVV.

The chain has TRBV4-3 and TRBJ1-2; 10 nucleotides agree with TRBD1. V lost 0 bases to trimming and J lost 7 bases; unmatched junction nucleotides: 8. Germline CDR1 is LGHNA and CDR2 is YSLEER. The CDR3 is 16 residues long. The CDR3 sequence is CASSQDFRQGAGGYTF. For the CDR3, the DNA is TGCGCCAGCAGCCAAGATTTTCGACAGGGGGCTGGTGGCTACACCTTC.

The rearrangement uses TRBV5-1 and TRBJ2-5, with D possibly called TRBD1 or TRBD2 (6 bases each). V was clipped by 0 bases and J by 3 bases, with 18 bases between them. Germline CDR1 SGHRS, CDR2 YFSETQ. The CDR3 totals 17 residues. CDR3 in DNA: TGCGCCAGCAGCTTGGAGAGTCCGGGGGCGGAGGAAGAGACCCAGTACTTC. Translating it yields CASSLESPGAEEETQYF. Full variable domain (outside the CDR3, taken from reference TRBV5-1 and TRBJ2-5): KAGVTQTPRYLIKTRGQQVTLSCSPISGHRSVSWYQQTPGQGLQFLFEYFSETQRNKGNFPGRFSGRQFSNSRSEMNVSTLELGDSALYLCASSLESPGAEEETQYFGPGTRLLVL.

The chain combines TRBV5-6 with TRBJ1-6; possibly TRBD1 for D (5 bases). Deletions cut 0 bases from V and 8 bases from J, with 6 bases between. The CDR3 covers 13 residues. Germline V CDR1 and CDR2: SGHDT, YYEEEE. This CDR3 reads CASSLVGDSPLHF. The CDR3 DNA follows: TGTGCCAGCAGCTTGGTAGGGGATTCACCCCTCCACTTT. The full variable domain, completed using reference TRBV5-6 and TRBJ1-6, is DAGVTQSPTHLIKTRGQQVTLRCSPKSGHDTVSWYQQALGQGPQFIFQYYEEEERQRGNFPDRFSGHQFPNYSSELNVNALLLGDSALYLCASSLVGDSPLHFGNGTRLTVT.

The DNA for the CDR3 is TGTGCCAGCAGTTCCTCGGGGGGAGGGCAAGAGACCCAGTACTTC. Translation gives CASSSSGGGQETQYF. This chain joins TRBV28 and TRBJ2-5; 7 bases fit TRBD2. Germline V gives CDR1 MDHEN, CDR2 SYDVKM. V shed 4 bases, J shed 2 bases, and the junction held 7 bases outside the gene matches. There are 15 residues in the CDR3.

The chain couples TRBV23-1 to TRBJ2-5; the D gene is possibly TRBD1 (6 bases). TRBV23-1 carries the ORF label, with uncertain function. The germline V and J ends were trimmed by 8 bases and 1 base, with 17 bases remaining between them. This CDR3 comprises 15 residues. CDR3 residues: CASDLPGHFQETQYF. The CDR3 DNA follows: TGCGCCAGCGACCTTCCGGGACATTTCCAAGAGACCCAGTACTTC.

V is TRBV18 and J is TRBJ1-1, with D perhaps matching TRBD1 (6 bases). Germline CDR1 KGHSH, CDR2 LQKENI. Between the trimmed V and J ends, which lost 0 bases and 5 bases, there was a span of 13 bases. This CDR3 is built from 15 residues. Written as DNA, the CDR3 is TGTGCCAGCTCACCACCCGGAGGGGGGCGGACTGAAGCTTTCTTT. This gives the protein CASSPPGGGRTEAFF.